Described below is a single TCR beta chain sequence and its context. Its antigen is as yet unknown. The PCR contained 60 Vbeta and 13 Jbeta primers. TCRdb keeps only in-frame clones here, not all; method: immunoSEQ multiplex PCR. The data contain about 150,000 clones, 84% of them seen just once; the ten biggest clones take up 4.5% to 5.5%. The CDR3 is made up of 14 amino acids. Germline V CDR1 and CDR2: SGHNT, YYREEE (reference sequence). Unmatched junction bases numbered 4, after V lost 2 bases and J lost 3 bases. The source of the sample is a study of cytomegalovirus exposure and HLA in healthy donors. Study findings and constraints: Earlier analysis found most TCR beta V segments productive about 90% or about 30% of the time. TCR beta sequences numbering over 15,000 were associated with HLA alleles at 0.05 false discovery rate in a later analysis. Most CMV-associated TCR beta chains appeared HLA-restricted in a later analysis.

The V and J genes are TRBV5-4 and TRBJ2-7; the match to TRBD2 covers 8 bases. Sequenced sample: PBMCs. This clonotype was obtained from a girl aged 5-17 years in good health and CMV-seropositive. For the CDR3, the DNA is TGTGCCAGCAGCTTACGGGGGGGACTCTACGAGCAGTACTTC. Translation gives CASSLRGGLYEQYF.